A selection of T cell receptor beta chains follows, all from one sample in a study of T cell repertoires in cytomegalovirus infection. TCRdb passed the reads through MiXCR, listing each CDR3 protein once. The sample has roughly 570,000 distinct CDR3 sequences, about 40% seen once. Which antigens these TCRs recognize remains unknown. Material: cultured PBMCs, obtained from culture after CMV antigen stimulation. These receptor sequences come from a human donor in good health (CMV status not recorded). Some clones in this sample may be carry-over from other donors' samples. Both conserved end residues are part of each CDR3. A D gene is named only where the DNA matches it firmly. Rows give clone size only sometimes, using once, few, many, or a class for an expanded clone.

V gene,D gene,J gene,clone size,CDR3 DNA,CDR3 protein
TRBV11-2,NA,TRBJ1-3,few,TGTGCCAGCAGCTTACCTGGGCCTGGGACTGGAAACACCATATATTTT,CASSLPGPGTGNTIYF
TRBV20-1,NA,TRBJ1-1,NA,TGCAGTGCTAGAAGGGAGAACACTGAAGCTTTCTTT,CSARRENTEAFF
TRBV20-1,NA,TRBJ2-5,NA,TGCAGTGCTAGCCCTCCGGGTTACCAAGAGACCCAGTACTTC,CSASPPGYQETQYF
TRBV11-2,NA,TRBJ2-3,NA,TGTGCCAGCAGTTATCAGGGTACAGATACGCAGTATTTT,CASSYQGTDTQYF
TRBV11-2,TRBD2,TRBJ2-3,NA,TGTGCCAGCAGCTTATGGGGGAGGGCCCCAGATACGCAGTATTTT,CASSLWGRAPDTQYF
TRBV7-6,NA,TRBJ2-1,NA,TGTGCCAGCAGCCCGGAAAATAGGGTATTTGATGAGCAGTTCTTC,CASSPENRVFDEQFF
TRBV6-5,TRBD2,TRBJ2-3,NA,TGTGCCAGCAGTTACGAGCGGGAGGGGGGAAGTACAGATACGCAGTATTTT,CASSYEREGGSTDTQYF
TRBV4-1,TRBD1,TRBJ1-2,NA,TGCGCCAGCAGCCCCCTTCCGGGACAGGGGGCGGACTATGGCTACACCTTC,CASSPLPGQGADYGYTF
TRBV12-3/TRBV12-4,TRBD2,TRBJ2-1,NA,TGTGCCAGCAGTTACCGCGGGGGGGGGGACTACAATGAGCAGTTCTTC,CASSYRGGGDYNEQFF
TRBV6-1,TRBD1,TRBJ1-5,NA,TGTGCCAGCAGCGCAGGGACAGGGGGTTTGCAGCCCCAGCATTTT,CASSAGTGGLQPQHF
TRBV2,NA,TRBJ2-7,few,TGTGCCAGCACTCAATCCATCTACGAGCAGTACTTC,CASTQSIYEQYF
TRBV5-5,NA,TRBJ1-1,NA,TGTGCCAGCAGCTTGTGGCGGAACACTGAAGCTTTCTTT,CASSLWRNTEAFF
TRBV6-6,NA,TRBJ1-1,NA,TGTGCCAGCAGTTACTCGAGGGTGGCTGAAGCTTTCTTT,CASSYSRVAEAFF
TRBV7-6,NA,TRBJ1-6,NA,TGTGCCAGCAGCTCAGGCGGTGGGAGGGCTTCACCCCTCCACTTT,CASSSGGGRASPLHF
TRBV7-9,TRBD1,TRBJ1-4,NA,TGTGCCGGACAAAGGGGGCGCGATGAAAAACTGTTTTTT,CAGQRGRDEKLFF
TRBV7-2,NA,TRBJ2-5,few,TGTGCCAGCAGCTTAGGGCTAGCGTTGGGGAAGACCCAGTACTTC,CASSLGLALGKTQYF
TRBV20-1,TRBD2,TRBJ2-3,once,TGCAGTGGGGCTAGCGGGGGGAGGAATACGCAGTATTTT,CSGASGGRNTQYF
TRBV20-1,TRBD2,TRBJ2-1,NA,TGCAGTGCTAGAGATACGGGGGGGGGCCGAGAAAATGAGCAGTTCTTC,CSARDTGGGRENEQFF
TRBV7-9,NA,TRBJ1-6,NA,TGTGCCAGCAGCATTGGGGGGGGCCGTGGATCACCCCTCCACTTT,CASSIGGGRGSPLHF
TRBV7-9,NA,TRBJ1-6,NA,TGTGCCAGCAGCTCCTCCCGGGAGGGGGTCCGGAATTCACCCCTCCACTTT,CASSSSREGVRNSPLHF
TRBV9,NA,TRBJ2-3,NA,TGTGCCAGCAGCCCAAGGGAAGGGAGCACAGATACGCAGTATTTT,CASSPREGSTDTQYF
TRBV7-2,NA,TRBJ2-5,NA,TGTGCCAGCAGCTTAGGGGTATGGGGGGCTGGTGAGACCCAGTACTTC,CASSLGVWGAGETQYF
TRBV12-3/TRBV12-4,NA,TRBJ2-7,NA,TGTGCCAGCAGTTTAGGTCAGGGGAACAACGAGCAGTACTTC,CASSLGQGNNEQYF
TRBV6-1,NA,TRBJ2-4,NA,TGTGCCAGCAGTGACGCCCCTATAGCCAAAAACATTCAGTACTTC,CASSDAPIAKNIQYF
TRBV6-2/TRBV6-3,NA,TRBJ1-2,NA,TGTGCCAGCAGTTATAAGTCCTATGGCTACACCTTC,CASSYKSYGYTF
TRBV7-6,TRBD2,TRBJ2-3,NA,TGTGCCAGCAGCTTAGGGGGGTTAGCGGGATACACAGATACGCAGTATTTT,CASSLGGLAGYTDTQYF
TRBV3-1,NA,TRBJ1-2,NA,TGTGCCAGCAGCCAAGATAGGAGCCCGGATGGCTACACCTTC,CASSQDRSPDGYTF
TRBV20-1,TRBD2,TRBJ2-7,NA,TGCAGTGCGGAAGCTAGCGGGAGGGCCTGGGAGCAGTACTTC,CSAEASGRAWEQYF
TRBV20-1,TRBD2,TRBJ2-1,NA,TGCAGTGCTAGTCAATGGGGGACTAGCGGTCTCTCCTACAATGAGCAGTTCTTC,CSASQWGTSGLSYNEQFF
TRBV6-6,TRBD1,TRBJ1-3,NA,TGTGCCAGCAGTTACTCGACCACCGCGACAGGGGGTGGAAACACCATATATTTT,CASSYSTTATGGGNTIYF
TRBV11-2,NA,TRBJ1-5,once,TGTGCCAGCAGCTCTGGCGGGACGGCGGGTCAGCCCCAGCATTTT,CASSSGGTAGQPQHF
TRBV7-9,NA,TRBJ2-1,once,TGTGCCAGCAGCCTTCCTTTAGGGGTTAGCTCCTACAATGAGCAGTTCTTC,CASSLPLGVSSYNEQFF
TRBV7-9,NA,TRBJ1-3,few,TGTGCCAGCAGCTTAACACGCTCTGGAAACACCATATATTTT,CASSLTRSGNTIYF
TRBV7-9,TRBD1,TRBJ1-6,NA,TGTGCCAGCAGCCCCGGGACAGGACCCAATTCACCCCTCCACTTT,CASSPGTGPNSPLHF
TRBV7-9,TRBD1,TRBJ1-2,few,TGTGCCAGCAGCGTATCGACAGGGGTAGACTATGGCTACACCTTC,CASSVSTGVDYGYTF
TRBV7-8,NA,TRBJ1-5,many,TGTGCCAGCAGCCGGGGGTGGGGCGGTCGTCAGCCCCAGCATTTT,CASSRGWGGRQPQHF
TRBV19,TRBD1,TRBJ2-7,NA,TGTGCCAGTAGTGAGGCTACAGGGGACGAGCAGTACTTC,CASSEATGDEQYF
TRBV13,TRBD2,TRBJ2-1,few,TGTGCCAGCAGCTCCACCGAAAGGGCGGGGGGGCCCCACAATGAGCAGTTCTTC,CASSSTERAGGPHNEQFF
TRBV20-1,NA,TRBJ2-5,NA,TGCAGTGCCCCCGGGGACTCTCCTAGGGAGACCCAGTACTTC,CSAPGDSPRETQYF
TRBV15,NA,TRBJ1-2,NA,TGTGCCACCAGCAGAGATTGTTTGGGGGGAAACTATGGCTACACCTTC,CATSRDCLGGNYGYTF
TRBV7-2,TRBD1,TRBJ1-5,NA,TGTGCCAGCAGCTCTAGGACAGGGTTCAATCAGCCCCAGCATTTT,CASSSRTGFNQPQHF
TRBV27,NA,TRBJ2-7,NA,TGTGCCAGCAGACTCCCGGGGCGCTGGGAGCAGTACTTC,CASRLPGRWEQYF
TRBV7-8,NA,TRBJ2-7,few,TGTGCCAGCAGCCCGGAGGTTTCCACCTACGAGCAGTACTTC,CASSPEVSTYEQYF
TRBV10-3,NA,TRBJ2-4,NA,TGTGCCATCAGTGAGTTCGTGGGTATGGGCAAAAACATTCAGTACTTC,CAISEFVGMGKNIQYF